Listed below are T cell receptor beta chains from one sample, sequenced in a study of siplizumab effects on memory and regulatory T cells. The table came from immunoSEQ multiplex PCR; TCRdb's copy has only in-frame clones and leaves some out. This sample has some 100,000 clones, with about 95% found just once. The specimen was non-Treg CD4+ T cells sorted from blood. The receptor source for this set is a human donor in good health. Each CDR3 is given with its conserved first and last residue. A D gene is named only where the DNA matches it firmly. A row's size may be missing; if present it is once, few, many or a size class.

v_call,j_call,clone_size,d_call,cdr3_aa,cdr3_nt
TRBV20-1,TRBJ1-5,NA,NA,CSASQSQPQHF,TGCAGTGCTTCTCAAAGTCAGCCCCAGCATTTT
TRBV30,TRBJ1-4,NA,TRBD1,CARGLQGDEKLFF,TGTGCCCGGGGGTTACAGGGGGATGAAAAACTGTTTTTT
TRBV6-5,TRBJ2-5,NA,NA,CASSYSKQETQYF,TGTGCCAGCAGTTACTCGAAACAAGAGACCCAGTACTTC
TRBV12-5,TRBJ2-1,NA,TRBD2,CASGLGLAGLNEQFF,TGTGCTAGTGGTCTCGGACTAGCGGGACTCAATGAGCAGTTCTTC
TRBV6-5,TRBJ2-1,NA,NA,CASSYAAGTHNEQFF,TGTGCCAGCAGTTACGCCGCCGGGACCCACAATGAGCAGTTCTTC
TRBV28,TRBJ1-2,NA,NA,CASSSLRAYTF,TGTGCCAGCAGCTCACTTCGGGCCTACACCTTC
TRBV2,TRBJ2-2,NA,NA,CATTTGGNTGELFF,TGTGCCACGACCACCGGGGGGAACACCGGGGAGCTGTTTTTT
TRBV4-1,TRBJ2-1,NA,NA,CASSQDPRIPGNEQFF,TGCGCCAGCAGCCAAGATCCTAGGATTCCGGGCAATGAGCAGTTCTTC
TRBV5-5,TRBJ2-3,NA,TRBD1,CATYRGSLPDTQYF,TGTGCCACGTACAGGGGGTCCCTTCCAGATACGCAGTATTTT
TRBV29-1,TRBJ1-1,few,TRBD1,CSSWTGLNTEAFF,TGCAGCTCCTGGACAGGCCTGAACACTGAAGCTTTCTTT
TRBV4-1,TRBJ2-7,NA,NA,CASSQEEGYEQYF,TGCGCCAGCAGCCAAGAGGAGGGTTACGAGCAGTACTTC
TRBV4-1,TRBJ1-1,NA,NA,CASNRGANTEAFF,TGCGCCAGCAATAGGGGCGCTAACACTGAAGCTTTCTTT
TRBV19,TRBJ2-7,NA,TRBD2,CASNNRGSSYEQYF,TGTGCCAGTAATAATCGCGGGAGCTCCTACGAGCAGTACTTC
TRBV28,TRBJ2-7,NA,NA,CASSLVPGSNEQYF,TGTGCCAGCAGTTTAGTTCCGGGGTCTAACGAGCAGTACTTC
TRBV27,TRBJ1-5,NA,TRBD1,CASSPGTGGVQPQHF,TGTGCCAGCAGTCCCGGGACAGGGGGTGTTCAGCCCCAGCATTTT
TRBV9,TRBJ2-2,NA,TRBD1,CASSGQGLLFF,TGTGCCAGCAGCGGACAGGGGTTGCTGTTTTTT
TRBV7-3,TRBJ2-2,NA,NA,CASSLLGTTLANTGELFF,TGTGCCAGCAGCTTACTAGGCACAACACTCGCGAACACCGGGGAGCTGTTTTTT
TRBV5-4,TRBJ2-7,once,NA,CASTKGVWGDSYEQYF,TGTGCCAGCACCAAGGGGGTCTGGGGAGACTCCTACGAGCAGTACTTC
TRBV27,TRBJ2-7,once,TRBD2,CASSLRTSSYEQYF,TGTGCCAGCAGTTTACGGACTAGCAGCTACGAGCAGTACTTC
TRBV6-5,TRBJ2-7,NA,TRBD2,CASSYLASGYEQYF,TGTGCCAGCAGTTACTTGGCTAGCGGGTACGAGCAGTACTTC
TRBV15,TRBJ2-2,once,TRBD2,CATSRDFIRGSGGSTGELFF,TGTGCCACCAGCAGAGATTTTATTCGGGGTAGCGGGGGGAGCACCGGGGAGCTGTTTTTT
TRBV11-2,TRBJ2-7,NA,NA,CASSGNQGKGEQYF,TGTGCCAGCAGCGGAAACCAGGGGAAGGGAGAGCAGTACTTC
TRBV4-1,TRBJ1-4,once,NA,CASSQVRTVDEKLFF,TGCGCCAGCAGCCAAGTTAGGACGGTTGATGAAAAACTGTTTTTT
TRBV6-6,TRBJ2-3,NA,NA,CASSFKIGANTDTQYF,TGTGCCAGCAGTTTTAAGATCGGGGCCAACACAGATACGCAGTATTTT
TRBV7-9,TRBJ1-4,once,NA,CASSPFNGANEKLFF,TGTGCCAGCAGTCCGTTTAACGGGGCAAATGAAAAACTGTTTTTT
TRBV6-1,TRBJ2-5,NA,TRBD1,CASETGAEIQETQYF,TGTGCCAGCGAGACAGGGGCGGAGATCCAAGAGACCCAGTACTTC
TRBV5-4,TRBJ1-1,NA,NA,CASTQSGWNTEAFF,TGTGCCAGCACCCAATCAGGCTGGAACACTGAAGCTTTCTTT
TRBV28,TRBJ2-4,NA,TRBD1,CASSRDRAAKNIQYF,TGTGCCAGCAGCAGAGACAGGGCCGCCAAAAACATTCAGTACTTC
TRBV6-6,TRBJ2-5,NA,NA,CASSSMAGVGETQYF,TGTGCCAGCAGTTCGATGGCAGGGGTTGGAGAGACCCAGTACTTC
TRBV21-1,TRBJ2-2,NA,NA,CAKPQGIPGELFF,TGTGCCAAGCCTCAAGGGATTCCCGGGGAGCTGTTTTTT
TRBV5-1,TRBJ2-1,NA,NA,CASSVASSSYNEQFF,TGCGCCAGCAGCGTAGCTTCAAGCTCCTACAATGAGCAGTTCTTC
TRBV5-4,TRBJ2-6,NA,NA,CASRLTGANVLTF,TGTGCCAGCAGACTTACTGGGGCCAACGTCCTGACTTTC
TRBV6-1,TRBJ1-5,NA,NA,CASSVNRAGNQPQHF,TGTGCCAGCAGTGTCAACAGGGCAGGGAATCAGCCCCAGCATTTT
TRBV28,TRBJ1-5,NA,NA,CASSFPQVSGKNQPQHF,TGTGCCAGCAGTTTTCCACAAGTGTCAGGGAAAAATCAGCCCCAGCATTTT
TRBV25-1,TRBJ2-1,once,NA,CASSDGLLFSYNEQFF,TGTGCCAGCAGTGATGGACTTCTTTTCTCCTACAATGAGCAGTTCTTC
TRBV7-3,TRBJ2-1,NA,NA,CASSSHGGGRGSNEQFF,TGTGCCAGCAGCTCCCACGGAGGGGGGAGGGGTAGCAATGAGCAGTTCTTC
TRBV5-1,TRBJ2-1,NA,NA,CASSSGLTNSYNEQFF,TGCGCCAGCAGCTCGGGACTTACCAACTCCTACAATGAGCAGTTCTTC
TRBV30,TRBJ2-5,NA,NA,CAWRVVETQYF,TGTGCCTGGAGAGTTGTCGAGACCCAGTACTTC
TRBV15,TRBJ2-5,NA,NA,CATRGSGETQYF,TGTGCCACCCGTGGGAGCGGGGAGACCCAGTACTTC
TRBV7-2,TRBJ2-2,NA,NA,CASSFRRIVGWTTGELFF,TGTGCCAGCAGTTTTAGACGAATCGTGGGGTGGACCACCGGGGAGCTGTTTTTT